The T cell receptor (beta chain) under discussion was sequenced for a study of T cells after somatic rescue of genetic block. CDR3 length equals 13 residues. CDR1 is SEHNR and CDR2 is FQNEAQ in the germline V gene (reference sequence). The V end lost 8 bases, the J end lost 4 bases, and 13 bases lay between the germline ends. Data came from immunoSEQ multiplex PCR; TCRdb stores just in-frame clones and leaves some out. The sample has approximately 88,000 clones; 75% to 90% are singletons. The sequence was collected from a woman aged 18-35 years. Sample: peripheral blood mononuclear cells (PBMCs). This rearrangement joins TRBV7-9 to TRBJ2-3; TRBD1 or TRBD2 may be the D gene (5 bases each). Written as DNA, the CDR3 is TGTGCCAGCCCGAGGGGATCAGCAGATACGCAGTATTTT. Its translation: CASPRGSADTQYF.